Reported below is one T cell receptor beta chain. Its specificity is not known. CDR3 size: 12 residues. Trimming stripped 0 bases from V and 7 bases from J, with 8 bases between. Per germline, CDR1 SGDLS and CDR2 YYNGEE. Sequencing was performed with immunoSEQ multiplex PCR; in TCRdb, only in-frame clones are kept and a portion is missing. Altogether approximately 90,000 clones are present, 75% to 95% being singletons, with the ten largest covering approximately 9.3%. These data belong to a study of OX40 agonist ivuxolimab in advanced cancers. Across the whole study: Patients received the agonistic anti-OX40 (CD134) antibody ivuxolimab.

Regarding the study as a whole: In general, CD8+ T cells held more expanded clones than CD4+ did, on average. Normalized expansion of T-cell clones was also low for some nonresponders. At 0.1 to 3.0 mg/kg and by week 6, clonal expansion occurred in CD4+ and CD8+ blood T cells.

The gene calls are TRBV9 and TRBJ2-7, with a possible D match to TRBD2 (6 bases). Specimen: CD4+ or CD8+ T cells sorted from blood, collected in a trial of the OX40 agonist ivuxolimab. The receptor was isolated from an adult with an advanced solid tumor such as melanoma, head and neck, liver or kidney cancer. CDR3 coding DNA: TGTGCCAGCAGCGTAGAGGCGGGGGAGCAGTACTTC. This translates into CASSVEAGEQYF.